This T cell receptor beta chain was identified during a study of T-cell memory formation after mild COVID-19. General study results and limits: Second-wave clones with a day 37 peak had unconfirmed SARS-CoV-2 specificity. Clones contracting across day 15 to 85 had a balanced CD4/CD8 profile; later expanding clones leaned CD4+.

V lost 0 bases to trimming and J lost 7 bases; unmatched junction nucleotides: 12. Germline V gives CDR1 DFQATT, CDR2 SNEGSKA (reference sequence). CDR3 length: 15 amino acids. About this clonotype: No antigen is known for it.

TCRdb re-called the 5' RACE reads through MiXCR, storing one row per CDR3 protein. The sample gives over 250,000 distinct CDR3 sequences, more than 15% of which show up once; roughly 20% is in the top ten. This sequence joins TRBV20-1 and TRBJ2-7; 7 bases map to TRBD2. The sequence was obtained from a man in his late teens or twenties who had mild COVID-19 (a few samples of this study predate the infection). Cell type and time point are not known. Sequencing was done on a sample of PBMCs or a T cell subset sorted from them (not recorded which). In DNA, the CDR3 is TGCAGTGCTAGAGAATTGGCGGGAGTCTTGTGGGAGCAGTACGTC. Encoded protein: CSARELAGVLWEQYV.